This T cell receptor (beta chain) came from a study of breast tumors, draining lymph nodes, adjacent tissues. TCRdb reprocessed the multiplex PCR reads with MiXCR, giving one entry per CDR3 protein. Counted here are 50,000 to 75,000 distinct CDR3 sequences, around 60% occurring once; the ten biggest clones make up roughly 18%. Looked up from germline, CDR1 is MNHEY and CDR2 is SVGEGT. The CDR3 contains 14 residues. The ends were cut back, 5 bases at V and 1 base at J, with 11 bases in the middle. Many counts were recorded for this clonotype. The chain uses TRBV6-2 or TRBV6-3 and TRBJ2-5; D remains ambiguous. This receptor was identified in a female donor with breast cancer. Some clones in this sample may be carry-over from other donors' samples. The source material was breast tumor tissue. The CDR3 sequence is CASSPSLSQETQYF. The CDR3 coding sequence is TGTGCCAGCAGTCCGTCCCTATCCCAAGAGACCCAGTACTTC.